These T cell receptor beta chains were read from a single sample in a study of blood T cells in healthy people across ages. TCRdb reprocessed the 5' RACE reads with MiXCR, giving one entry per CDR3 protein. This sample has 500,000 to 700,000 distinct CDR3 sequences, with approximately 30% found just once. The sequencing sample was made of blood. The receptors were sampled from a woman of 80 years or more in good health. Both conserved end residues are part of each CDR3. The D gene is left open where the match is weak. Size is omitted from some rows. Given values are once, few, many or a class for expanded clones.

TRBV12-3/TRBV12-4	NA	NA	TRBJ2-3	TGTGCCAGCAGTTTAGAATCAAGGTTGGGAGGCGCAGATACGGAATATTTT	CASSLESRLGGADTEYF
TRBV29-1	NA	many	TRBJ1-1	TGCAGCGTTGAACAGTACACTGAAGCTTTCTTT	CSVEQYTEAFF
TRBV20-1	NA	few	TRBJ2-5	TGCAGTGCTAATGCGCGAGAGACCCAGTACTTC	CSANARETQYF
TRBV15	NA	many	TRBJ2-1	TGTGCCACCAGCAGAGGGGTGTACAATGAGCAGTTCTTC	CATSRGVYNEQFF
TRBV20-1	TRBD2	many	TRBJ2-3	TGCAGTGCTAGTCGATTGTCCGGGGGGTTCACAGATACGCAGTATTTT	CSASRLSGGFTDTQYF
TRBV20-1	TRBD2	NA	TRBJ2-3	TGCAGTGCTCTACTAGCGGGGGGCACAGATACGCAGTATTTT	CSALLAGGTDTQYF
TRBV5-1	TRBD2	many	TRBJ2-5	TGCGCCAGCAGCTTGGCCGGGGGGGTCGCAGAGACCCAGTACTTC	CASSLAGGVAETQYF
TRBV12-3/TRBV12-4	NA	NA	TRBJ2-7	TGTGCCAGCAGTTTTACTCCAGACCAGCGAATGCGCTACGAGCAGTACTTC	CASSFTPDQRMRYEQYF
TRBV20-1	NA	many	TRBJ2-3	TGCAGTGCTAGTCCGGGGGCTATAGATACGCAGTATTTT	CSASPGAIDTQYF
TRBV20-1	TRBD1	few	TRBJ1-2	TGCAGTGCTAGAGGGGACAGAGAATATGGCTACACCTTC	CSARGDREYGYTF
TRBV18	NA	NA	TRBJ1-4	TGTGCCAGCTCACCATCCCAGGTTGCAACTAATGAAAAACTGTTTTTT	CASSPSQVATNEKLFF
TRBV12-3/TRBV12-4	TRBD1	few	TRBJ1-5	TGTGCCAGCAGTCCGACAGGGGCCCAGCCCCAGCATTTT	CASSPTGAQPQHF
TRBV5-1	NA	many	TRBJ1-1	TGCGCCAGCACCCCAAGTCCTGGGATGAACACTGAAGCTTTCTTT	CASTPSPGMNTEAFF
TRBV4-1	NA	few	TRBJ2-4	TGCGCCAGCAGCCAAGATGGAAGAAACATTCAGTACTTC	CASSQDGRNIQYF
TRBV7-9	TRBD2	NA	TRBJ2-4	TGTGCCAGCAGCCTCGGGACTAGCGGACTAGCCAAAAACATTCAGTACTTC	CASSLGTSGLAKNIQYF
TRBV12-3/TRBV12-4	NA	NA	TRBJ1-5	TGTGCCAGCAGTTTAGGCAGGAGTGGGCCCCAGCATTTT	CASSLGRSGPQHF
TRBV28	NA	many	TRBJ2-6	TGTGCCAGCAGCACCCCCAGGGCTGGGGCCAACGTCCTGACTTTC	CASSTPRAGANVLTF
TRBV9	TRBD1	many	TRBJ2-5	TGTGCCAGCAGCGGAGGGACAGATCAGAAGACCCAGTACTTC	CASSGGTDQKTQYF
TRBV6-5	NA	many	TRBJ2-1	TGTGCCAGCAGGGCGTCTAGATACAATGAGCAGTTCTTC	CASRASRYNEQFF
TRBV7-3	TRBD1	NA	TRBJ1-1	TGTGCCAGCAGGGTGGACAGGGATTGGGGCACTGAAGCTTTCTTT	CASRVDRDWGTEAFF
TRBV9	TRBD2	many	TRBJ2-1	TGTGCCAGCAGCTCTAGCGGGGGGTACCACAATGAGCAGTTCTTC	CASSSSGGYHNEQFF
TRBV27	TRBD1	few	TRBJ2-7	TGTGCCAGCAGGTTGACAGGGGGCGCCTACGAGCAGTACTTC	CASRLTGGAYEQYF
TRBV7-8	NA	many	TRBJ2-5	TGTGCCAGCAGCTTACGTCTCGGGCGTGAAGAGACCCAGTACTTC	CASSLRLGREETQYF
TRBV9	NA	many	TRBJ2-5	TGTGCCAGCAGCGTAGGAACCAGAGAAGAGACCCAGTACTTC	CASSVGTREETQYF
TRBV12-3/TRBV12-4	NA	NA	TRBJ1-2	TGTGCCAGCAACCTGGGACCGACCTATGGCTACACCTTC	CASNLGPTYGYTF
TRBV20-1	TRBD2	many	TRBJ2-1	TGCAGTGTTCTCGGGACTAGGCGGAATGAGCAGTTCTTC	CSVLGTRRNEQFF
TRBV11-2	NA	NA	TRBJ1-4	TGTGCCAGCAGACCAGGGGCTGAAAAACTGTTTTTT	CASRPGAEKLFF
TRBV28	NA	NA	TRBJ2-3	TGTGCCAGCAGACTAGCCTCAGATACGCAGTATTTT	CASRLASDTQYF
TRBV29-1	NA	few	TRBJ1-1	TGCAGCGTTGGACGCCATGAGCGCACTGAAGCTTTCTTT	CSVGRHERTEAFF
TRBV12-2	NA	many	TRBJ2-5	TGTGCAAGTCGCCCGGGACCTACTAGCGGCAGTCCCGAAGAGACCCAGTACTTC	CASRPGPTSGSPEETQYF
TRBV15	TRBD1	many	TRBJ1-2	TGTGCCACCAGCAGCCACACAGGGGGCCCAACATCTAACTATGGCTACACCTTC	CATSSHTGGPTSNYGYTF
TRBV11-2	TRBD1	many	TRBJ2-1	TGTGCCAGCAGCTTCCAGGGGGACAGGGCCCCGTTCTTC	CASSFQGDRAPFF